Sequencing of this T cell receptor beta chain was carried out in a study of PD-L1 blockade in urothelial cancer. The table came from immunoSEQ multiplex PCR; TCRdb's copy has only in-frame clones and leaves some out. The sample includes about 87,000 clones, roughly 84% seen only once; the top ten take roughly 2%. J lost 9 bases, V lost 1 base, and 11 bases had no gene match. This CDR3 comprises 15 residues. The germline V gene encodes CDR1 MGHRA and CDR2 YSYEKL. Time point given: pretreatment peripheral blood. This sequence originates from a man in his fifties or sixties with urothelial cancer. Sequencing used PBMCs, obtained around atezolizumab (anti-PD-L1) treatment. The chain links TRBV4-1 to TRBJ2-5, with 7 bases lining up with TRBD2. The CDR3 bases are TGCGCCAGCAGCCAAGGAGCGGGGCCCGGGGCGGCCCAGTACTTC. This translates into CASSQGAGPGAAQYF.